This T cell receptor (beta chain) was recovered during a study of identifying expanded T cells in peripheral blood. Study-level points and caveats: Technical replicates showed around 1.2 changed clones; around two weeks approximately 15; four weeks 19. Clone count variance between two-week samples rose with total template count.

Healthy donors had no documented immune events, such as infections, while sampled. Method: immunoSEQ multiplex PCR; TCRdb's copy keeps in-frame clones and lacks some. The sample records more than 75,000 clones, 86% being singletons. On this clone itself: Its antigen remains unknown.

The CDR3 sequence is 15 residues long. V lost 7 bases, J lost 10 bases, and 15 bases stayed unmatched. Germline V gene data show CDR1 as MNHNS and CDR2 as SASEGT. The sequenced material came from blood. This chain uses TRBV6-1 with TRBJ2-1; 8 nucleotides line up with TRBD1. This TCR was recovered from a person aged 18 to 75 in good health. The CDR3 coding sequence is TGTGCCAGCATGCCGGAGGACACCGGGGACAGGGAGCAGTTCTTC. It translates to CASMPEDTGDREQFF.